This TCR beta chain came from a study of T cells in Graves' hyperthyroidism and ophthalmopathy. The CDR3 consists of 13 residues. Per germline, CDR1 SGHVT and CDR2 SQSDAQ. From RNA transcripts, TCR beta CDR3 regions were amplified. Using the HTBI primer set, a first-round RT-PCR was run on the TCR CDR3. TCRdb itself ran the multiplex PCR reads through MiXCR, one entry per CDR3 protein. The sample has 600,000 or so distinct CDR3 sequences; about half are singletons. Aged 18 to 65, the patients had hyperthyroidism that was newly diagnosed and had lasted under 2 months. Investigators excluded patients with uncontrolled infection, other autoimmune disease, pregnancy or lactation. Clinical symptoms, serum thyroxine and TRAb, thyroid ultrasound and orbital computed tomography together formed the diagnostic basis. In regard to this clonotype: The CDR3 does not end in the conserved phenylalanine or tryptophan, so this is likely a read error.

This receptor was identified in a woman under 30 with Graves' hyperthyroidism. This chain joins TRBV7-4 and TRBJ2-5; 8 nucleotides align to TRBD2. Sequencing was performed on peripheral blood or thyroid tissue (not recorded which). The CDR3 protein is CASSIAGRETQYL. The CDR3 DNA is TGTGCCAGCAGCATAGCGGGACGAGAGACCCAGTACCTC.